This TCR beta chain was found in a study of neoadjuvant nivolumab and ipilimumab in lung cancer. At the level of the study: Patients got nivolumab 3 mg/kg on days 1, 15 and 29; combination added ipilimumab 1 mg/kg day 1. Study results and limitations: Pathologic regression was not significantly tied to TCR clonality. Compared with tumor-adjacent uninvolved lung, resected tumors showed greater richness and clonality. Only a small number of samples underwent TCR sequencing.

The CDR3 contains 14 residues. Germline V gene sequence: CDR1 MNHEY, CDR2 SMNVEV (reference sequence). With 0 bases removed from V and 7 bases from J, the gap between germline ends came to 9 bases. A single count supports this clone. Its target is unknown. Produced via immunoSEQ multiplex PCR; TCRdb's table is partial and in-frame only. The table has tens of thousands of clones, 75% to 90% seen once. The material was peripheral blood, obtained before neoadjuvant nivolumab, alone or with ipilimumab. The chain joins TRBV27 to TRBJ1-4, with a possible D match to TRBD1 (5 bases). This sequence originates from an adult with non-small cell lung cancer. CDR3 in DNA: TGTGCCAGCAGTTTATCAGGGGCCGTTGAAAAACTGTTTTTT. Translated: CASSLSGAVEKLFF.